One and the same sample provided the 21 T cell receptor beta chains below, sequenced in a study of somatic mutations in cytotoxic T cells in rheumatoid arthritis. The method was immunoSEQ multiplex PCR; TCRdb's version includes in-frame clones alone and lacks a portion of them. This table holds about 19,000 clones, more than 80% found once. Sequencing was carried out using CD8+ T cells sorted from blood. These receptors all stem from an adult with rheumatoid arthritis.

The rearrangement uses TRBV14 and TRBJ2-1, with D tentatively TRBD2 (6 bases). Germline V CDR1 and CDR2: SGHDN, FVKESK. V lost 3 bases and J 10 bases, leaving 16 bases between the germline ends. The CDR3 consists of 14 residues. DNA of the CDR3: TGTGCCAGCAGCCATCGGGACTCCCTCAACGAGCAGTTCTTC. Translating it yields CASSHRDSLNEQFF.

The genes are TRBV14 and TRBJ1-2; 9 bases match TRBD1. Per germline, CDR1 SGHDN and CDR2 FVKESK. V lost 2 bases to trimming and J lost 8 bases; unmatched junction nucleotides: 6. The CDR3 contains 14 residues. The CDR3 sequence: CASSQQWTGEGYTF. The CDR3, as DNA: TGTGCCAGCAGCCAACAGTGGACAGGGGAAGGCTACACCTTC.

The chain uses TRBV7-9 and TRBJ2-7, with D tentatively TRBD1 (6 bases). Between the trimmed V and J ends, which lost 6 bases and 0 bases, there was a span of 15 bases. Germline V gene sequence: CDR1 SEHNR, CDR2 FQNEAQ (reference sequence). The CDR3 contains 15 residues. The CDR3 DNA sequence: TGTGCCAGCAGTCCTACGAGGGGGAGCTCCTACGAGCAGTACTTC. Its protein is CASSPTRGSSYEQYF.

The rearrangement uses TRBV27 and TRBJ2-7; D is possibly TRBD1 or TRBD2 (5 bases each). Per the germline V gene, CDR1 is MNHEY and CDR2 is SMNVEV (reference sequence). Trimming took 8 bases from V and 3 from J, leaving 14 bases between them. The CDR3 has 13 residues. The CDR3 bases are TGTGCCAGCCGCGCACGAGGGGACTACGAGCAGTACTTC. This encodes CASRARGDYEQYF.

V is TRBV13 and J is TRBJ2-5, with D perhaps given as TRBD1 or TRBD2 (5 bases each). V lost 0 bases and J lost 5, with 10 bases in between. CDR3 size: 14 residues. CDR1 and CDR2 (germline): PRHDT, FYEKMQ (reference sequence). CDR3 DNA sequence: TGTGCCAGCAGCTTAGGCGGTGGGGGTGAGACCCAGTACTTC. It encodes CASSLGGGGETQYF.

This chain connects TRBV11-2 to TRBJ2-1, with D uncertain. Germline V lookup: CDR1 SGHAT, CDR2 FQNNGV. Trimming pared 0 bases from V and 7 bases from J, leaving 13 bases between. The CDR3 length is 15 residues. In DNA form, the CDR3 reads TGTGCCAGCAGCTTAGAGGTTAGTCTCCTTAATGAGCAGTTCTTC. This codes for CASSLEVSLLNEQFF. Filled out from reference TRBV11-2 and TRBJ2-1, the complete variable domain reads EAGVAQSPRYKIIEKRQSVAFWCNPISGHATLYWYQQILGQGPKLLIQFQNNGVVDDSQLPKDRFSAERLKGVDSTLKIQPAKLEDSAVYLCASSLEVSLLNEQFFGPGTRLTVL.

This clone was found a few times. The J gene is TRBJ2-7, the V gene TRBV19; perhaps TRBD2 as D (5 bases). The CDR3 runs to 13 residues. Germline V gene lookup returns CDR1 LNHDA and CDR2 SQIVND (reference sequence). With 5 bases removed from V and 3 bases from J, the gap between germline ends came to 11 bases. The CDR3 here is CASSPGLVYEQYF. The CDR3 nucleotides are TGTGCCAGTAGTCCCGGACTTGTCTACGAGCAGTACTTC.

The chain couples TRBV5-1 to TRBJ2-3; 11 bases match TRBD2. The CDR3 spans 15 residues. CDR1 and CDR2 (germline): SGHRS, YFSETQ. V lost 7 bases, J lost 4 bases, and 8 bases stayed unmatched. The DNA for the CDR3 is TGCGCCAGCGGGTCGACTAGCGGGGCCGCAGATACGCAGTATTTT. Translating it yields CASGSTSGAADTQYF.

The V and J genes are TRBV6-1 and TRBJ2-7; D is unresolved. Trimming removed 3 bases at V and 3 bases at J, with 3 bases between. Germline CDR1 MNHNS, CDR2 SASEGT. This CDR3 is built from 11 residues. The CDR3 coding sequence is TGTGCCAGCAGTGACGACTACGAGCAGTACTTC. Its translation: CASSDDYEQYF.

The chain is built from TRBV30 and TRBJ1-2; D unresolved. Germline V lookup: CDR1 GTSNPN, CDR2 SVGIG (reference sequence). Trimming cost V 0 bases and J 6 bases, with 8 bases left between them. The CDR3 has 12 residues. CDR3 region: CAWSVSGNGYTF. CDR3 sequence (DNA): TGTGCCTGGAGTGTATCCGGGAATGGCTACACCTTC.

The rearrangement links TRBV18 to TRBJ1-1; the D is unclear. The V gene lost 2 bases and the J gene lost 3 bases, with 10 bases spanning the gap. Germline loops: CDR1 KGHSH, CDR2 LQKENI. The CDR3 extends over 14 amino acids. As DNA, the CDR3 is TGTGCCAGCTCACCATCATATCGGGACACTGAAGCTTTCTTT. Its protein is CASSPSYRDTEAFF. Full variable domain (missing parts from reference TRBV18 and TRBJ1-1): NAGVMQNPRHLVRRRGQEARLRCSPMKGHSHVYWYRQLPEEGLKFMVYLQKENIIDESGMPKERFSAEFPKEGPSILRIQQVVRGDSAAYFCASSPSYRDTEAFFGQGTRLTVV.

The rearrangement uses TRBV4-1 and TRBJ2-5; TRBD1 matches 8 bases. From germline, CDR1 is MGHRA and CDR2 YSYEKL. The CDR3 totals 15 residues. V lost 0 bases and J lost 5; bases outside the gene matches: 5. CDR3 nucleotide sequence: TGCGCCAGCAGCCAAGATCAACCAGGGGGCGAGACCCAGTACTTC. Translating it yields CASSQDQPGGETQYF.

This chain links TRBV7-9 with TRBJ1-5; unclear D gene. V lost 2 bases to trimming and J lost 6 bases, with 5 bases between them. The CDR3 sequence is 12 residues long. Germline CDR1 and CDR2: SEHNR and FQNEAQ (reference sequence). The CDR3: CASSLPSQPQHF. DNA of the CDR3: TGTGCCAGCAGCTTACCGAGTCAGCCCCAGCATTTT.

The table lists this clone with a few counts. The chain uses TRBV9 and TRBJ1-1; D is undetermined. This CDR3 spans 13 amino acids. Germline CDR1 SGDLS, CDR2 YYNGEE. Deletions cut 2 bases from V and 4 bases from J, with 9 bases between. This chain's CDR3 is CASSVMTGTEAFF. CDR3 nucleotides: TGTGCCAGCAGCGTGATGACGGGCACTGAAGCTTTCTTT.

This clone was seen only once. The CDR3 is CASSLGSYEQYF. The DNA for the CDR3 is TGTGCCAGCAGCTTAGGCTCCTACGAGCAGTACTTC. The chain links TRBV7-8 to TRBJ2-7; D is ambiguous. The germline V gene encodes CDR1 SGHVS and CDR2 FQNEAQ. Trimming pared 1 base from V and 0 bases from J, leaving 1 base between. The CDR3 is made up of 12 amino acids.

The chain combines TRBV6-4 with TRBJ2-1; the match to TRBD2 covers 10 bases. J lost 7 bases, V lost 6 bases, and 9 bases had no gene match. This CDR3 has 15 residues. The germline gives CDR1 MRHNA, CDR2 SNTAGT. CDR3 DNA: TGTGCCAGCAGAAGACTAGCGGGTGAAGGTAATGAGCAGTTCTTC. Its translation: CASRRLAGEGNEQFF.

This chain joins TRBV27 and TRBJ2-3, with a weak D call TRBD1 (6 bases). V gave up 2 bases and J gave up 9 bases, with 9 bases separating them. The CDR3 loop spans 12 amino acids. Germline V gene sequence: CDR1 MNHEY, CDR2 SMNVEV (reference sequence). The CDR3 DNA sequence: TGTGCCAGCAGTTTAGGGACAAAGACGCAGTATTTT. It is translated as CASSLGTKTQYF.

J is TRBJ2-7 and V is TRBV28; tentative D call: TRBD2 (6 bases). Trimming removed 6 bases at V and 5 bases at J, with 23 bases between. Germline V gene lookup returns CDR1 MDHEN and CDR2 SYDVKM. The CDR3 totals 16 residues. DNA for the CDR3: TGTGCCAGCAGCACCTCCCGGGAGCCCGAACGCGACGAGCAGTACTTC. Amino acids: CASSTSREPERDEQYF.

The V gene is TRBV4-3, the J gene TRBJ1-2, with TRBD1 matching 7 bases. This CDR3 has 15 amino acids. V lost 2 bases and J lost 4; bases outside the gene matches: 7. Germline loops: CDR1 LGHNA, CDR2 YSLEER. In nucleotides, the CDR3 is TGCGCCAGCAGCCAAAGTCTGACAGGGATCTATGGCTACACCTTC. It specifies CASSQSLTGIYGYTF.

The rearrangement links TRBV2 to TRBJ1-1; D gene uncertain. CDR1 and CDR2 from the germline V gene are SNHLY and FYNNEI. Trimming removed 0 bases from V and 4 bases from J, with 21 bases in between. The length of the CDR3 is 18 residues. As DNA, the CDR3 is TGTGCCAGCAGTGAAGCGGTATCGGCAACTGGAAGCGGCACTGAAGCTTTCTTT. Protein sequence: CASSEAVSATGSGTEAFF.

The chain has TRBV19 and TRBJ1-2, with a possible D match to TRBD1 (6 bases). Between the trimmed V and J ends, which lost 6 bases and 14 bases, there was a span of 22 bases. CDR3 length equals 13 residues. In germline, CDR1 is LNHDA, CDR2 SQIVND (reference sequence). The CDR3 region is CASRPAGHQVTTF. For the CDR3, the DNA is TGTGCCAGTAGACCGGCGGGACACCAAGTTACGACCTTC.